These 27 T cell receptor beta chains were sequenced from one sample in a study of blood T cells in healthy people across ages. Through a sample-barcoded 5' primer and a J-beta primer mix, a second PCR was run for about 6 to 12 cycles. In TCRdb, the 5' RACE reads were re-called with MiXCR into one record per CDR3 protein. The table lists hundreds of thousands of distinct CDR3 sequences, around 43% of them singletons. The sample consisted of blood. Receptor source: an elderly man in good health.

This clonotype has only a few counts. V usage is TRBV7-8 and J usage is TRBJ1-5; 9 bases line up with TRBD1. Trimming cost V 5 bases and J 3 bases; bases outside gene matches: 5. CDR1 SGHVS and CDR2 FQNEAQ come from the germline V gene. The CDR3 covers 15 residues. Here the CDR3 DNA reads TGTGCCAGCAGCGCCGGGACAGGGAACAATCAGCCCCAGCATTTT. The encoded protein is CASSAGTGNNQPQHF. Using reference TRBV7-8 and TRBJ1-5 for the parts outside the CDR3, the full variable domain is GAGVSQSPRYKVAKRGQDVALRCDPISGHVSLFWYQQALGQGPEFLTYFQNEAQLDKSGLPSDRFFAERPEGSVSTLKIQRTQQEDSAVYLCASSAGTGNNQPQHFGDGTRLSIL.

In nucleotides, the CDR3 is TGTGCCAGTAGTATTGCCCGGACTAGCGGTCGGGAGACCCAGTACTTC. Protein sequence: CASSIARTSGRETQYF. This sequence joins TRBV19 and TRBJ2-5; 10 positions agree with TRBD2. V gave up 3 bases and J gave up 5 bases; unmatched junction bases: 9. The CDR3 runs 16 residues. The germline gives CDR1 LNHDA, CDR2 SQIVND (reference sequence).

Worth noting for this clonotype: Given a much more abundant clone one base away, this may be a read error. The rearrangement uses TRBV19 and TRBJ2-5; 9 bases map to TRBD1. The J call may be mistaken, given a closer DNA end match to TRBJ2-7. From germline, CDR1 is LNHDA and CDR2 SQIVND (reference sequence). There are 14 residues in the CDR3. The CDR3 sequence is CASSPRQGDSEQYF. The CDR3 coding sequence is TGTGCCAGTAGTCCCAGACAGGGGGATAGCGAGCAGTACTTC.

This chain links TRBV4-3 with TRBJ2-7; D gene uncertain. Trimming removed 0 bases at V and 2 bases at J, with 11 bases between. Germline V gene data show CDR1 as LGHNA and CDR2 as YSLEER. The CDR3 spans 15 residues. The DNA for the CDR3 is TGCGCCAGCAGCCAAGACTCGGCAGGAACCTACGAGCAGTACTTC. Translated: CASSQDSAGTYEQYF.

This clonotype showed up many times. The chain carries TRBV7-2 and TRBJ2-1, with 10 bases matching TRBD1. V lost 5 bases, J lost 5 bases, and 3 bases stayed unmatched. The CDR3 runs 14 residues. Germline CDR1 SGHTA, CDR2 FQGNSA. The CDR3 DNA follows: TGTGCCAGCAGCCCCGACAGGGGGCACAATGAGCAGTTCTTC. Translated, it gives CASSPDRGHNEQFF.

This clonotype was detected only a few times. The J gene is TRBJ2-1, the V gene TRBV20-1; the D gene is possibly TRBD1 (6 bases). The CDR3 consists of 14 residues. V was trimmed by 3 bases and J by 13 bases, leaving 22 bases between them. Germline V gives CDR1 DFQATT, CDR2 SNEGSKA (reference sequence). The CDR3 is CSASVGQSTGPQFF. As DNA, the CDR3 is TGCAGTGCTAGCGTCGGACAGTCGACCGGACCTCAGTTCTTC.

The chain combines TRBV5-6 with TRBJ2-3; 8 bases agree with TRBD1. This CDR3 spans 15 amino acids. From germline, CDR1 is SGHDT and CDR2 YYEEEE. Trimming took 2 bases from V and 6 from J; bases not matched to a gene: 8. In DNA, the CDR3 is TGTGCCAGCAGCTTCCCACAGGGGGTCCATGATACGCAGTATTTT. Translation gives CASSFPQGVHDTQYF.

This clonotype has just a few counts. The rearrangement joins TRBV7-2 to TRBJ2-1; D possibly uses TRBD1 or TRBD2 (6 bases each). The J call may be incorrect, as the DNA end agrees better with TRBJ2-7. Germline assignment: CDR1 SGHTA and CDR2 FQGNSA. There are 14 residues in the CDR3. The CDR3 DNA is TGTGCCAGCAGCTTAACGGGAGAGGGGGTCGAGCAGTACTTC. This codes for CASSLTGEGVEQYF.

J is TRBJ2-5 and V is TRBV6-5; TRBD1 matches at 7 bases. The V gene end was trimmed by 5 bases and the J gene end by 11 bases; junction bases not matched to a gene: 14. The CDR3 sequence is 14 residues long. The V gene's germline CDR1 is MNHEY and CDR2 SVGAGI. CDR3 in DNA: TGTGCCAGCAGTACTTACAGGGGTCTGAATGAGCAGTACTTC. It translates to CASSTYRGLNEQYF.

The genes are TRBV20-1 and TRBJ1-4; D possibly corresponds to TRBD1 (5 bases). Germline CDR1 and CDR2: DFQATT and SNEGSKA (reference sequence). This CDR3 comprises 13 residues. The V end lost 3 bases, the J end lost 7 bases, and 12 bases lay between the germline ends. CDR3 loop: CSARRQGTEKLFF. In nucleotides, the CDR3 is TGCAGTGCTAGGCGGCAGGGTACTGAAAAACTGTTTTTT.

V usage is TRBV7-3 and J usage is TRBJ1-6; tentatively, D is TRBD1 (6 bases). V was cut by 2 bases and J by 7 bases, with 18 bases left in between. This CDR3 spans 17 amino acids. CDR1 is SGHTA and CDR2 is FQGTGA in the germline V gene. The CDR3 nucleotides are TGTGCCAGCAGCTTACAACCAACAGGGTTGGGGAATTCACCCCTCCACTTT. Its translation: CASSLQPTGLGNSPLHF.

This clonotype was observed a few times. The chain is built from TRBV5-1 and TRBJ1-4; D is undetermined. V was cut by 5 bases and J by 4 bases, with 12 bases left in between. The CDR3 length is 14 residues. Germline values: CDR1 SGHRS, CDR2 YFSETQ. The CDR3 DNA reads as TGCGCCAGCAGATCGCGGAGAGATAATGAAAAACTGTTTTTT. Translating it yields CASRSRRDNEKLFF.

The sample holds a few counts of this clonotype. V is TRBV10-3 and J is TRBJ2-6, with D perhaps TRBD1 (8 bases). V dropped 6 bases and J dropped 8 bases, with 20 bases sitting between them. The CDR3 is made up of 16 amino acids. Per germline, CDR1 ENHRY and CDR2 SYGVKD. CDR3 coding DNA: TGTGCCATCAGCCTACAGGGGGGAGGGGGCACCAACGTCCTGACTTTC. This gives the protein CAISLQGGGGTNVLTF.

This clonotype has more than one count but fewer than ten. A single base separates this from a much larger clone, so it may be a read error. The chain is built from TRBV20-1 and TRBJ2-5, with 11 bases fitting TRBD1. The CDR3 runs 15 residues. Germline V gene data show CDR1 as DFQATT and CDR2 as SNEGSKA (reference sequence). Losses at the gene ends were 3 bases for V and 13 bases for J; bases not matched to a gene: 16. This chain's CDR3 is CSARPHGGQGDRRYF. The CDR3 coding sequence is TGCAGTGCTAGGCCACACGGGGGACAGGGGGATCGGAGGTACTTC.

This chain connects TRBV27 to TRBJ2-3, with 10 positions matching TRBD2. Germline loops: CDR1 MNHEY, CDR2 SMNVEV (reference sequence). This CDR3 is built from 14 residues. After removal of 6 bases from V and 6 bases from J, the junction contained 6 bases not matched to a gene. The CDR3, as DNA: TGTGCCAGCAGAGCTAGCGGGGGCCGGGATACGCAGTATTTT. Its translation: CASRASGGRDTQYF.

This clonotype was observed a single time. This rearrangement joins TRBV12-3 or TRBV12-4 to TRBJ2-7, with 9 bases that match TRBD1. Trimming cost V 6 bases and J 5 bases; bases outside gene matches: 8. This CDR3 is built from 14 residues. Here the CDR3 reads CASRPLGQGNEQYF. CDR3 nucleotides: TGTGCCAGCAGACCCTTGGGACAGGGCAACGAGCAGTACTTC.

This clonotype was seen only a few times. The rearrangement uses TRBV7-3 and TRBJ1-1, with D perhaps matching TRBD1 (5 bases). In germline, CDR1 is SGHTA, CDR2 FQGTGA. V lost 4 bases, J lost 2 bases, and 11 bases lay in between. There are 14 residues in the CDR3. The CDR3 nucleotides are TGTGCCAGCAGCTCTTTGGGGGGAAACACTGAAGCTTTCTTT. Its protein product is CASSSLGGNTEAFF.

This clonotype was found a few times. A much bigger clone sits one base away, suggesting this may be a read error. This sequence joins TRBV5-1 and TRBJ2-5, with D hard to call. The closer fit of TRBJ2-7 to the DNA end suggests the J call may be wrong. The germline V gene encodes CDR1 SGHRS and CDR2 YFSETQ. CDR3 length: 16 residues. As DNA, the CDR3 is TGCGCCAGCAGCTTGTTTGTGTCCTCAACGGGCTACGAGCAGTACTTC. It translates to CASSLFVSSTGYEQYF.

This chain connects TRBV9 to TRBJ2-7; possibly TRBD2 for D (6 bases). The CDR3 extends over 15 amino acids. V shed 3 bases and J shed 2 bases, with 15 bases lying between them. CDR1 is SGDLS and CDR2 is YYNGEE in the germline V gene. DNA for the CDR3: TGTGCCAGCAGCGCACGGAGGGGAGCTACCTACGAGCAGTACTTC. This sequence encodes CASSARRGATYEQYF.

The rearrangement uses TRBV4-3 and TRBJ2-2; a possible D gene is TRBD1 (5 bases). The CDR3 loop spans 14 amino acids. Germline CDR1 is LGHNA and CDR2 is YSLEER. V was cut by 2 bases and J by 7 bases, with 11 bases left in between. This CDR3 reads CASSQLGQGGELFF. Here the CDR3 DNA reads TGCGCCAGCAGCCAACTAGGTCAGGGCGGGGAGCTGTTTTTT.

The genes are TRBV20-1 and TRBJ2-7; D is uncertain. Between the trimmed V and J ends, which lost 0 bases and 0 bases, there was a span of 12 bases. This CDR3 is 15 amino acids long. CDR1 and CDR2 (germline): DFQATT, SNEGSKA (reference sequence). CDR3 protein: CSARDYKGVSYEQYF. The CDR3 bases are TGCAGTGCTAGAGATTACAAGGGCGTCTCCTACGAGCAGTACTTC.

CDR3 bases: TGTGCCAGCAGCCCTTCCAGCGCCTCCTACAATGAGCAGTTCTTC. Amino acids: CASSPSSASYNEQFF. The chain has TRBV9 and TRBJ2-1; D not certain. CDR3 length: 15 residues. The germline gives CDR1 SGDLS, CDR2 YYNGEE. V was shortened by 4 bases and J by 0 bases, with 11 bases between the two germline ends.

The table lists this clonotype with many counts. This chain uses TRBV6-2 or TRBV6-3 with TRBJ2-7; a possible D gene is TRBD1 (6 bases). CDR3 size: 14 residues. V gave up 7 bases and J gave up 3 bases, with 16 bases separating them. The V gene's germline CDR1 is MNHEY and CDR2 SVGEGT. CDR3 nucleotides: TGTGCCAGCACCCCGCACAGGGTCGGCTACGAGCAGTACTTC. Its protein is CASTPHRVGYEQYF.

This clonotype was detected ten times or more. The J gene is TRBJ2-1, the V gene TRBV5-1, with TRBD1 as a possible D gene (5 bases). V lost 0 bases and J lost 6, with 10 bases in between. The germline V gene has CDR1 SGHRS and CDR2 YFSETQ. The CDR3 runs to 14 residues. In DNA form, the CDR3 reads TGCGCCAGCAGCTTGGAGGGTAGGGGCAATGAGCAGTTCTTC. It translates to CASSLEGRGNEQFF. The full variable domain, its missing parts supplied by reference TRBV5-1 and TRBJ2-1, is KAGVTQTPRYLIKTRGQQVTLSCSPISGHRSVSWYQQTPGQGLQFLFEYFSETQRNKGNFPGRFSGRQFSNSRSEMNVSTLELGDSALYLCASSLEGRGNEQFFGPGTRLTVL.

The CDR3 is CSARGRATGELFF. CDR3 sequence (DNA): TGCAGTGCTAGAGGAAGGGCCACCGGGGAGCTGTTTTTT. The genes are TRBV20-1 and TRBJ2-2, with D uncertain. The CDR3 contains 13 residues. Per the germline V gene, CDR1 is DFQATT and CDR2 is SNEGSKA (reference sequence). V lost 1 base, J lost 4 bases, and 7 bases lay in between.

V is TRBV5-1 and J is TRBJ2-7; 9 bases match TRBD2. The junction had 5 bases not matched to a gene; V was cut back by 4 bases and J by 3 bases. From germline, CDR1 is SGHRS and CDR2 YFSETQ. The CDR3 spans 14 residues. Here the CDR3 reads CASSIGTSFYEQYF. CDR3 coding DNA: TGCGCCAGCAGCATCGGGACTAGCTTCTACGAGCAGTACTTC.

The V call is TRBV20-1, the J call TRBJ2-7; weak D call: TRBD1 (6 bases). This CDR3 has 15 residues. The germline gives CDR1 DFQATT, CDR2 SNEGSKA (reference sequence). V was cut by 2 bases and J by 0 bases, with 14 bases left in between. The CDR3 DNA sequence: TGCAGTGCTAGAACACAGGGTAGGAGCTCCTACGAGCAGTACTTC. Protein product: CSARTQGRSSYEQYF.